This T cell receptor (beta chain) was sequenced during a study of early stage breast cancer tumors. Across the study: ER+/PR+/HER2- status applied to about 75% of the 16 invasive breast tumors.

Each sample had two DNA replicates, 0.5 ug blood or roughly 1.5 ug tissue. Sequencing used immunoSEQ multiplex PCR; TCRdb keeps in-frame clones, though not all of them. The sample lists about 72,000 clones; more than 60% were seen once. The study's findings and limits: Tumor and normal breast were distinguished via blood comparison in 14 of 16 patients. Commonly generated sequences made up most enriched TCRB sequences shared between patients.

About this clone: Its antigen is currently unknown.

Sequenced material: blood. The clonotype was recovered from a person between 60 and 70 years old with breast cancer.

CDR3 amino acids: CASSLEGLAGYTDTQYF. CDR3 in DNA: TGTGCCAGCAGCTTAGAGGGACTAGCGGGGTACACAGATACGCAGTATTTT. The chain is built from TRBV5-4 and TRBJ2-3; TRBD2 agrees at 13 bases. V was pared by 2 bases and J by 2 bases, with 5 bases of the junction left unmatched. CDR3 length: 17 amino acids. CDR1 is SGHNT, CDR2 YYREEE, per germline (reference sequence).